Reported below is one T cell receptor beta chain. Here immunoSEQ multiplex PCR was the method, and the copy in TCRdb shows in-frame clones only, minus some. The top ten clones hold 3.1% of a sample with tens of thousands of clones, roughly nine tenths of them seen once. The data are from a study of T cells after posttransplantation cyclophosphamide. The CDR3 loop spans 17 amino acids. J gave up 0 bases and V 6 bases, and 9 bases lay outside the gene matches. Germline V CDR1 and CDR2: WSHSY, SAAADI. This chain connects TRBV10-2 to TRBJ1-5; 9 bases match TRBD1. The sequenced sample was PBMCs. The sequence was collected from a woman between 50 and 59 years old in good health and a related stem cell transplant donor. The CDR3 DNA sequence: TGCGCCAGCAGACCGGGACAGGGAGCCTATAGCAATCAGCCCCAGCATTTT. Protein: CASRPGQGAYSNQPQHF.